This T cell receptor beta chain derives from a study of blood T cell repertoires in COVID-19. About the research overall: Both acute and convalescent COVID-19 samples were obtained from the United States, Italy and Spain. From T cells, B-cell-depleted T cells, or PBMCs came the material, which was cDNA or gDNA.

How the authors handled the data: Amplification with reference gene primers provided the estimates of nucleated cell counts. Libraries were prepared by immunoSEQ multiplex PCR; TCRdb keeps only in-frame clonotypes and omits some of them. Clone size and the V and J calls come from that table; the DNA yielded D and trimming. The sample comprises fewer than 150,000 clones, more than 75% of which are singletons, and around 4.5% rests with the top ten. Looked up from germline, CDR1 is SGDLS and CDR2 is YYNGEE. CDR3 size: 15 residues. V was trimmed by 4 bases and J by 3 bases, leaving 16 bases between them.

V usage is TRBV9 and J usage is TRBJ1-2, with a tentative D call TRBD1 (5 bases). The receptor comes from a woman aged 40 to 50 with acute or convalescent COVID-19. The source material was peripheral blood. The chain's CDR3 is CASSPGGREDYGYTF. Here the CDR3 DNA reads TGTGCCAGCAGCCCCGGAGGCAGGGAGGACTATGGCTACACCTTC.